This T cell receptor (beta chain) was captured in a study of T cell changes during pregnancy in multiple sclerosis. Repertoires were generated with immunoSEQ multiplex PCR, while TCRdb's copy carries only in-frame clones and drops some. This repertoire shows under 40,000 clones, 92% found once; its top ten account for 26%. The germline V gene has CDR1 SGHAT and CDR2 FQNNGV. J gave up 2 bases and V 1 base, and 7 bases lay outside the gene matches. The CDR3 extends over 17 amino acids. This clone is a singleton in its sample. The source material was CD8+ T cells from peripheral blood mononuclear cells, sampled before pregnancy. The V call is TRBV11-2, the J call TRBJ2-1; 8 positions match TRBD1. This TCR derives from a female donor with multiple sclerosis, enrolled in a pregnancy study. The CDR3 loop reads CASSLVGGQVPYNEQFF. CDR3 DNA sequence: TGTGCCAGCAGCTTAGTAGGGGGACAGGTACCCTACAATGAGCAGTTCTTC.